This is a list of T cell receptor beta chains from one sample in a study of cytomegalovirus exposure and HLA in healthy donors. The assay was immunoSEQ multiplex PCR, and TCRdb's table has in-frame clones only and misses some. The table includes 160,000 or so clones, roughly 82% detected once. Sequencing was done on a sample of PBMCs. Every receptor here comes from a woman in her forties or fifties in good health and CMV-seronegative. The CDR3 runs from the conserved cysteine through the conserved F or W. D genes are given only for firm matches. Clone size is not always given. Where it is, it says once, few, many or a class for expanded clones.

15	TRBV4-1	.	TRBJ2-1	.	TGCGCCAGCAGCCCGCCGGGAGTCGGACCCAATGAGCAGTTCTTC	CASSPPGVGPNEQFF
14	TRBV30	.	TRBJ2-7	once	TGTGCCGGGGCGGACGGGCGGTTCTCCTACGAGCAGTACTTC	CAGADGRFSYEQYF
14	TRBV28	TRBD2	TRBJ2-7	once	TGTGCCAGCAGTTTAATGGGGAGGGACTACGAGCAGTACTTC	CASSLMGRDYEQYF
13	TRBV7-2	.	TRBJ1-5	.	TGTGCCAGCAGCCCCAGAATCGCGGAGCCCCAGCATTTT	CASSPRIAEPQHF
15	TRBV7-3	.	TRBJ2-1	.	TGTGCCAGCAGCTTATTTCCGGGAATAGGCGATGAGCAGTTCTTC	CASSLFPGIGDEQFF
14	TRBV19	TRBD1	TRBJ2-7	.	TGTGCCAGTAGTACAACAGGGGGCGGCTCCGAGCAGTACTTC	CASSTTGGGSEQYF
17	TRBV7-9	TRBD1	TRBJ1-5	.	TGTGCCAGCGCCCCCGGGAGGGGCAGGGGGAGCAATCAGCCCCAGCATTTT	CASAPGRGRGSNQPQHF
15	TRBV27	TRBD2	TRBJ2-1	.	TGTGCCAGCACAAGCGGGACTAGCTCCTACAATGAGCAGTTCTTC	CASTSGTSSYNEQFF
15	TRBV4-3	TRBD2	TRBJ2-7	.	TGCGCCAGCAGCCAAAACCCAGCGGGGGAGTACGAGCAGTACTTC	CASSQNPAGEYEQYF
17	TRBV7-8	TRBD1	TRBJ1-5	.	TGTGCCAGCAGCTTAGACGCGGGACAGCGTCTGAATCAGCCCCAGCATTTT	CASSLDAGQRLNQPQHF
16	TRBV6-5	.	TRBJ1-2	once	TGTGCCAGCAGTTCCATTCGACGCGGACAGCTAGGTGGCTACACCTTC	CASSSIRRGQLGGYTF
11	TRBV10-2	TRBD1	TRBJ2-7	.	TGCGCCAGCAGTAGGGGGCACGAGCAGTACTTC	CASSRGHEQYF
14	TRBV28	TRBD2	TRBJ2-3	.	TGTGCTTGTTGTGGGAGGGCCGAGGCAGATACGCAGTATTTT	CACCGRAEADTQYF
16	TRBV29-1	TRBD2	TRBJ2-1	.	TGCAGCGTTGGGGAGACTAGCGCCCACTCCTACAATGAGCAGTTCTTC	CSVGETSAHSYNEQFF
17	TRBV4-2	.	TRBJ2-7	few	TGTGCCAGCAGCCAAGTCGTCGCGGAGCAGGGATCCTACGAGCAGTACTTC	CASSQVVAEQGSYEQYF
19	TRBV4-2	TRBD2	TRBJ2-7	.	TGTGCCAGCAGCCAAGCCGGAGTAATGGCTAGCGGGAGTACTTACGAGCAGTACTTC	CASSQAGVMASGSTYEQYF
14	TRBV10-2	TRBD2	TRBJ2-7	.	TGCGCCAGTCAATTAGCGGGGGGCCCCCACGAGCAGTACTTC	CASQLAGGPHEQYF
12	TRBV28	TRBD2	TRBJ2-3	.	TGTGCCAGCAGTTTATTACTAGCGGGAGAGTATTTT	CASSLLLAGEYF
14	TRBV5-4	.	TRBJ1-1	.	TGTGCCAGCAGCTTGGAGTCGTTGGGGGGTGAAGCTTTCTTT	CASSLESLGGEAFF
13	TRBV19	TRBD1	TRBJ2-1	.	TGTGCCAGTAGAGCCAGGGGGTACGATGAGCAGTTCTTC	CASRARGYDEQFF
15	TRBV18	.	TRBJ1-2	.	TGTGCCAGCTCACCACCGGGTACTGGGGCGGGAGGCTACACCTTC	CASSPPGTGAGGYTF
14	TRBV28	TRBD1	TRBJ1-1	.	TGTGCCAGCAGTTCAAACTCAGGGGGCACTGAAGCTTTCTTT	CASSSNSGGTEAFF
15	TRBV5-4	.	TRBJ2-3	.	TGTGCCAGCAGCTTGCAAAGTGGAGGCACAGATACGCAGTATTTT	CASSLQSGGTDTQYF
15	TRBV28	TRBD1	TRBJ1-2	.	TGTGCCAGCAGTTTACAGGGGGCTTACGACTATGGCTACACCTTC	CASSLQGAYDYGYTF
21	TRBV28	TRBD1	TRBJ2-7	.	TGTGCCAGCAGTCTATCCCGTCGGGACAGGAGGTTGAAAAGGAGCTCCTACGAGCAGTACTTC	CASSLSRRDRRLKRSSYEQYF
16	TRBV7-2	TRBD1	TRBJ2-3	.	TGTGCCAGCAGCGCCGTAACAGGGGGTAGCACAGATACGCAGTATTTT	CASSAVTGGSTDTQYF
15	TRBV5-1	TRBD2	TRBJ2-3	.	TGCGCCAGCCGCCTAGCGGGAGATAACACAGATACGCAGTATTTT	CASRLAGDNTDTQYF
15	TRBV11-2	.	TRBJ2-7	.	TGTGCCAGCAGCATCCTACAGGGCCATGACTACGAGCAGTACTTC	CASSILQGHDYEQYF
16	TRBV10-3	TRBD1	TRBJ2-7	.	TGTGCCATCGGACATTCTGGGGACAGGGGAACCTACGAGCAGTACTTC	CAIGHSGDRGTYEQYF
12	TRBV5-4	TRBD2	TRBJ2-1	.	TGTGCCAGCAGCTTGGCGGGGGGGGCGAAGTTCTTC	CASSLAGGAKFF
15	TRBV7-2	TRBD1	TRBJ2-5	.	TGTGCCAGCAGCTTAGTCCGCACAGGGGGGGAGACCCAGTACTTC	CASSLVRTGGETQYF
15	TRBV7-2	TRBD1	TRBJ1-6	.	TGTGCCAGCAGCTTAGTGCGGGACAGGTCTTCACCCCTCCACTTT	CASSLVRDRSSPLHF
17	TRBV19	TRBD1	TRBJ2-2	few	TGTGCCAGTAGTACCTCGGGACAGGGGTTGAACACCGGGGAGCTGTTTTTT	CASSTSGQGLNTGELFF
13	TRBV7-9	.	TRBJ1-1	.	TGTGCCAGCAGCTTACAGGGTAACACTGAAGCTTTCTTT	CASSLQGNTEAFF
15	TRBV11-2	TRBD1	TRBJ2-2	.	TGTGCCAGCAGCTCGGGGACAGGGGAGGCCGGGGAGCTGTTTTTT	CASSSGTGEAGELFF